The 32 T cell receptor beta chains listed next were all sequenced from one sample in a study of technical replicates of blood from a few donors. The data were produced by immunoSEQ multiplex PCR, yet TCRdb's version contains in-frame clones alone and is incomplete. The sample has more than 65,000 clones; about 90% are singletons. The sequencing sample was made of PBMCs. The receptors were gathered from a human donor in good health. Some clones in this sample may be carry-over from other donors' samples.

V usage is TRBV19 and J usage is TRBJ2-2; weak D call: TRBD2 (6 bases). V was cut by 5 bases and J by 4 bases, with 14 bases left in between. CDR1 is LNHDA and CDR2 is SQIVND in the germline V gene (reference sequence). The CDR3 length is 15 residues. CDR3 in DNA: TGTGCCAGTAGTCCCCGGGGAGGTCCCACCGGGGAGCTGTTTTTT. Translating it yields CASSPRGGPTGELFF.

CDR3 nucleotides: TGCAGTGCTAGAGCGGAGGAGCAGTTCTTC. Residues: CSARAEEQFF. The chain links TRBV20-1 to TRBJ2-1; D ambiguous. The CDR3 is 10 amino acids. Germline CDR1 reads DFQATT; CDR2 reads SNEGSKA (reference sequence). Trimming removed 1 base from V and 10 bases from J, with 5 bases in between.

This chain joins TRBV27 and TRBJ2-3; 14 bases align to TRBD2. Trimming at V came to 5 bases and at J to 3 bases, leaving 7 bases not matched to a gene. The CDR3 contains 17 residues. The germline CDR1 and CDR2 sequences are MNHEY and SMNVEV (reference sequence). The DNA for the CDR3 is TGTGCCAGCAGTCTCGGGACTAGCGGGAGTGGAACAGATACGCAGTATTTT. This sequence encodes CASSLGTSGSGTDTQYF.

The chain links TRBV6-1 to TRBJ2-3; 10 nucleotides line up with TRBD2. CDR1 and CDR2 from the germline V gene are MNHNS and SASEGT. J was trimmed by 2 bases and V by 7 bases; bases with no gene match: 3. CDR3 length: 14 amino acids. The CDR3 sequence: CASKREGNTDTQYF. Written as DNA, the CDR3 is TGTGCCAGCAAGCGGGAGGGCAACACAGATACGCAGTATTTT.

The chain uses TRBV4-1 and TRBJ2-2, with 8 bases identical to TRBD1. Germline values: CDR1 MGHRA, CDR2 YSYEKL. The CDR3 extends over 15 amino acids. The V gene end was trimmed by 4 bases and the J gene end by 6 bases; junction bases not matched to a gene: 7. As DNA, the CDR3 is TGCGCCAGCAGCCGGACAGGGTTAGTGGCCGGGGAGCTGTTTTTT. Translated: CASSRTGLVAGELFF.

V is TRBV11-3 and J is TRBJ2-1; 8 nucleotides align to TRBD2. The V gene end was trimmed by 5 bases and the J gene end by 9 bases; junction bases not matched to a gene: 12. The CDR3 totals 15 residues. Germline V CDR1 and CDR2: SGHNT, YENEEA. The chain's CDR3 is CASSRGGRAEGEQFF. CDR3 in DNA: TGTGCCAGCAGCCGCGGGGGGAGGGCTGAGGGTGAGCAGTTCTTC.

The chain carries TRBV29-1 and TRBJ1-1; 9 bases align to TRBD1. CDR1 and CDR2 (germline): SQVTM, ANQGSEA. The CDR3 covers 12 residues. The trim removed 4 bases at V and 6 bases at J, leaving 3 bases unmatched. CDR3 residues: CSVGGTGPEAFF. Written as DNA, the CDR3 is TGCAGCGTTGGGGGGACAGGGCCTGAAGCTTTCTTT. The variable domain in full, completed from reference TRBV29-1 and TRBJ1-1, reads SAVISQKPSRDICQRGTSLTIQCQVDSQVTMMFWYRQQPGQSLTLIATANQGSEATYESGFVIDKFPISRPNLTFSTLTVSNMSPEDSSIYLCSVGGTGPEAFFGQGTRLTVV.

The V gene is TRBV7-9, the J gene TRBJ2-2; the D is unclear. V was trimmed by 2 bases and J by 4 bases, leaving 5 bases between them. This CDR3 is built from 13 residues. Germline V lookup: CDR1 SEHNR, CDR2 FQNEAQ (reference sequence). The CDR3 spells CASSLLATGELFF. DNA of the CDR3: TGTGCCAGCAGCTTATTAGCCACCGGGGAGCTGTTTTTT.

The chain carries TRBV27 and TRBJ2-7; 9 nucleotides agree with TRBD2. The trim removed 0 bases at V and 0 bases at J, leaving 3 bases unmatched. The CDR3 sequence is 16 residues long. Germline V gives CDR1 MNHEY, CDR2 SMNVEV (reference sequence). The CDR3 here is CASSLSSGSVSYEQYF. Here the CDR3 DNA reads TGTGCCAGCAGTTTATCTAGCGGGAGTGTCTCCTACGAGCAGTACTTC.

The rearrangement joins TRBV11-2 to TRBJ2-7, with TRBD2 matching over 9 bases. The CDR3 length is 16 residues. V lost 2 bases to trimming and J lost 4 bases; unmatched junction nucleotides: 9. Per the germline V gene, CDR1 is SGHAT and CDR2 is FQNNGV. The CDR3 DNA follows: TGTGCCAGCAGCTTAACGGCGGGAGGGGGTGGGTACGAGCAGTACTTC. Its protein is CASSLTAGGGGYEQYF.

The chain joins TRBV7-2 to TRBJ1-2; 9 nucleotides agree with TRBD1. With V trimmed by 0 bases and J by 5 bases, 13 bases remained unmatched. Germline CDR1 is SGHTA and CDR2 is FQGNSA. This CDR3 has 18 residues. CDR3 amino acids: CASSLAVYDTGGLYGYTF. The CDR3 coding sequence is TGTGCCAGCAGCTTAGCCGTTTACGATACAGGGGGCCTGTATGGCTACACCTTC.

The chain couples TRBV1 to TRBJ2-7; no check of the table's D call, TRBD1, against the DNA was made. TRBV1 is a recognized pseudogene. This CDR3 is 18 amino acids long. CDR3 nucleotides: TGCACCAGCAGCCAAGATAGAAACAGGACGGCTAGCTCCTACGAGCAGTACTTC. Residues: CTSSQDRNRTASSYEQYF.

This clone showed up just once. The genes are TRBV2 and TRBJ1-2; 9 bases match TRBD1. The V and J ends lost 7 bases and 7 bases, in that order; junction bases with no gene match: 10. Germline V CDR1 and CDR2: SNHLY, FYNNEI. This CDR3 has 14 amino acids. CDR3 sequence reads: CASNQQGAVRGYTF. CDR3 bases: TGTGCCAGCAACCAACAGGGGGCAGTTCGTGGCTACACCTTC.

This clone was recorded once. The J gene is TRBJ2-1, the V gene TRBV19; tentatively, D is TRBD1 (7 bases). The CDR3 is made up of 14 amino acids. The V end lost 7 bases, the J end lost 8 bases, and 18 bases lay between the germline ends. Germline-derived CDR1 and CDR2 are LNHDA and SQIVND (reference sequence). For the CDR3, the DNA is TGTGCCAGTACCCCAGGGGGACTTAGCCATGAGCAGTTCTTC. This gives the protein CASTPGGLSHEQFF. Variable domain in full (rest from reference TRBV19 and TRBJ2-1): DGGITQSPKYLFRKEGQNVTLSCEQNLNHDAMYWYRQDPGQGLRLIYYSQIVNDFQKGDIAEGYSVSREKKESFPLTVTSAQKNPTAFYLCASTPGGLSHEQFFGPGTRLTVL.

CDR3 region: CASSPSFDRGTQYF. In DNA form, the CDR3 reads TGTGCCAGCTCACCATCCTTCGACAGGGGGACCCAGTACTTC. This chain joins TRBV18 and TRBJ2-5; 8 positions match TRBD1. Germline V lookup: CDR1 KGHSH, CDR2 LQKENI. This CDR3 has 14 residues. J gave up 7 bases and V 2 bases, and 6 bases lay outside the gene matches.

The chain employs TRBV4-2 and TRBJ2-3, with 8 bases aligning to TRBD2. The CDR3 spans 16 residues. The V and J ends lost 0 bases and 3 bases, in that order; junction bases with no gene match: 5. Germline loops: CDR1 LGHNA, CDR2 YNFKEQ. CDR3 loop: CASSQDWREATDTQYF. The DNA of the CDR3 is TGTGCCAGCAGCCAAGACTGGCGGGAGGCAACAGATACGCAGTATTTT.

CDR3 sequence: CASSVGVAPYEQYF. CDR3 DNA: TGTGCCAGCAGCGTCGGAGTGGCCCCCTACGAGCAGTACTTC. V usage is TRBV9 and J usage is TRBJ2-7; D unresolved. Between the trimmed V and J ends, which lost 2 bases and 2 bases, there was a span of 11 bases. Germline values: CDR1 SGDLS, CDR2 YYNGEE. The CDR3 has 14 residues.

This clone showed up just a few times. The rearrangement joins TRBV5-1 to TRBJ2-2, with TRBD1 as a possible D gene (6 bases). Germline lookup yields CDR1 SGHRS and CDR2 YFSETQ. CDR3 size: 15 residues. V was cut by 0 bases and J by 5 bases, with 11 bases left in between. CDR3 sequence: CASSLVGGATGELFF. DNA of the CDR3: TGCGCCAGCAGCTTGGTAGGGGGTGCTACCGGGGAGCTGTTTTTT.

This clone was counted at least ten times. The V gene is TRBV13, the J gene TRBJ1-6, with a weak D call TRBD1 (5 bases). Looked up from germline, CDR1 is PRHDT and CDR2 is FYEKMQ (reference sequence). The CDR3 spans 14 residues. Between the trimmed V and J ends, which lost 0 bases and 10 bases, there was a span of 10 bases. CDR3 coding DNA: TGTGCCAGCAGCTTAGGAGGGGTCGGGTCACCCCTCCACTTT. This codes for CASSLGGVGSPLHF.

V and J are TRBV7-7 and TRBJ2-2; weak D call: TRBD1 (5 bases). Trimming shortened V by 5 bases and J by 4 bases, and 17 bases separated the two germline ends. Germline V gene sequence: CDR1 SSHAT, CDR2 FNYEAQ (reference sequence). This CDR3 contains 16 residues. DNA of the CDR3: TGTGCCAGCAGCCCTAACCCGGGCCAGGGCACCGGGGAGCTGTTTTTT. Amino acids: CASSPNPGQGTGELFF.

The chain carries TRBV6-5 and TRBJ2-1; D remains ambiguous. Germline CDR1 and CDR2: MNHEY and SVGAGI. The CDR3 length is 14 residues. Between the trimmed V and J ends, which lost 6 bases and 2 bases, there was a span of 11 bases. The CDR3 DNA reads TGTGCCAGCAGCCGGTTGGGCCCCTACAATGAGCAGTTCTTC. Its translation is CASSRLGPYNEQFF.

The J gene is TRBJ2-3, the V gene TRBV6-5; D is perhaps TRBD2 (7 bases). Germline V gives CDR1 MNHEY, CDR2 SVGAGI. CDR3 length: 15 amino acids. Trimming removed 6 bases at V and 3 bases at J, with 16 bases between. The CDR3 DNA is TGTGCCAGCAGACTCCCGGGGGGCCGAACAGATACGCAGTATTTT. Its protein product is CASRLPGGRTDTQYF.

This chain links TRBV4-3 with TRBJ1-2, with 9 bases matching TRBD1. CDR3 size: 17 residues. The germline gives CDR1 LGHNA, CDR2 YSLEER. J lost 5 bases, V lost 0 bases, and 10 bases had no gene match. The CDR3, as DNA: TGCGCCAGCAGCCAAGAGGATTCACAGGGGGCGGTATATGGCTACACCTTC. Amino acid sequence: CASSQEDSQGAVYGYTF.

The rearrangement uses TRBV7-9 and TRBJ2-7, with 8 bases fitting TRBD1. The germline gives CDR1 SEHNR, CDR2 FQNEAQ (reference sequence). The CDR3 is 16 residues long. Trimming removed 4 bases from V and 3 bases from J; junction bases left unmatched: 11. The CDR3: CASSSSSGTGFYEQYF. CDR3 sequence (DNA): TGTGCCAGCAGCTCCTCCTCCGGGACAGGATTCTACGAGCAGTACTTC.

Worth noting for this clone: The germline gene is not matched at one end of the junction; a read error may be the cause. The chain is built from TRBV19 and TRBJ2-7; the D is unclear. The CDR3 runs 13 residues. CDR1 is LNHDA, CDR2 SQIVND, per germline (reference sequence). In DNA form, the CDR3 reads TGTGCCAGTAGTAGGCTCCTCTCCCACGAGCAGTACTTC. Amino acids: CASSRLLSHEQYF. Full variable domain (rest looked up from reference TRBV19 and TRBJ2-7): DGGITQSPKYLFRKEGQNVTLSCEQNLNHDAMYWYRQDPGQGLRLIYYSQIVNDFQKGDIAEGYSVSREKKESFPLTVTSAQKNPTAFYLCASSRLLSHEQYFGPGTRLTVT.

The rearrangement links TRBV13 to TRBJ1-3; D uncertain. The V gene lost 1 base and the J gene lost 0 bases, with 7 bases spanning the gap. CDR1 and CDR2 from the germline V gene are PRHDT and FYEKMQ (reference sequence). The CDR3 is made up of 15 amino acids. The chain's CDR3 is CASSLDSSSGNTIYF. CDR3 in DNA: TGTGCCAGCAGCTTAGACAGCTCCTCTGGAAACACCATATATTTT.

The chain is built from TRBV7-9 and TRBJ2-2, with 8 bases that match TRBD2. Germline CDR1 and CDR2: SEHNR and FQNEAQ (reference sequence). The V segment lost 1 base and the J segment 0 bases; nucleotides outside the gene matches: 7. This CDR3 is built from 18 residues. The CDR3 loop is CASSLGAAGVSNTGELFF. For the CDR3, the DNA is TGTGCCAGCAGCTTAGGGGCAGCGGGGGTTTCGAACACCGGGGAGCTGTTTTTT.

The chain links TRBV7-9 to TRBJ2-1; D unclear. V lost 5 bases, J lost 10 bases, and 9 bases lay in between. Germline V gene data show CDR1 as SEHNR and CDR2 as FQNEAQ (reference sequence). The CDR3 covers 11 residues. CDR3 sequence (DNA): TGTGCCAGCAGCCCGATGCAGGAGCAGTTCTTC. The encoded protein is CASSPMQEQFF.

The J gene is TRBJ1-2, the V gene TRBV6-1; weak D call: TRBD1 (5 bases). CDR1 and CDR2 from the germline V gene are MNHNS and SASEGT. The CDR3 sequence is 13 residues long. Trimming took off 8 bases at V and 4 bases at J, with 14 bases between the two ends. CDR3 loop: CASSGTYSYGYTF. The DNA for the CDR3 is TGTGCCAGCTCTGGGACTTACAGCTATGGCTACACCTTC.

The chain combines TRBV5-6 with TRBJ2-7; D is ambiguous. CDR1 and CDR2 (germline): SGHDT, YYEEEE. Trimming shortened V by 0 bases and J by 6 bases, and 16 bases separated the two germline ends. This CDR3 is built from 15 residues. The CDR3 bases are TGTGCCAGCAGCTTGGGGGTGGGCAAATTGGCCGAGCAGTACTTC. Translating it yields CASSLGVGKLAEQYF.

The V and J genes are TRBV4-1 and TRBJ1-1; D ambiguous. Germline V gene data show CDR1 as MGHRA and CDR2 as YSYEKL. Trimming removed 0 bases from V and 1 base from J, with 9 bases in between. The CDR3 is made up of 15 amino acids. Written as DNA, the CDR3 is TGCGCCAGCAGCCAAGAACCGAAAGCGAACACTGAAGCTTTCTTT. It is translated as CASSQEPKANTEAFF.

The CDR3 loop is CASSEGTGLTDTQYF. The CDR3 nucleotides read TGCGCCAGCTCCGAAGGTACCGGGTTAACAGATACGCAGTATTTT. The chain is built from TRBV5-1 and TRBJ2-3; no clear D gene. The CDR3 extends over 15 amino acids. Germline V lookup: CDR1 SGHRS, CDR2 YFSETQ. Trimming took 7 bases from V and 3 from J, leaving 18 bases between them.